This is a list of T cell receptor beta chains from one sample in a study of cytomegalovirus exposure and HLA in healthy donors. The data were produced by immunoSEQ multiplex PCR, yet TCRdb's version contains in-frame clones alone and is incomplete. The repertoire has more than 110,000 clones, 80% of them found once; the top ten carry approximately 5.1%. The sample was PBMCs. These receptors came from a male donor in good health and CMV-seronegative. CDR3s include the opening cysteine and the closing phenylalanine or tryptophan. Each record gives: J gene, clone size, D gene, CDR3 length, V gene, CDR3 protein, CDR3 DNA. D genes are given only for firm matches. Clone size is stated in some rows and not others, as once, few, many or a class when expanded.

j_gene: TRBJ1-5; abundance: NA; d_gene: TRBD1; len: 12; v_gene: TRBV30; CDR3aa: CAWDRGNQPQHF; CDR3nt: TGTGCCTGGGACAGGGGGAATCAGCCCCAGCATTTT
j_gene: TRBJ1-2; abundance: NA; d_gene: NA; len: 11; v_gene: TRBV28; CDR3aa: CASSFGGGYTF; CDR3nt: TGTGCCAGCAGTTTCGGAGGTGGCTACACCTTC
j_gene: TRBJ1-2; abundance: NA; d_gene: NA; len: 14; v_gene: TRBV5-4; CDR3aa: CASSLAGNMRGYTF; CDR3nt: TGTGCCAGCAGCTTGGCCGGGAACATGAGAGGCTACACCTTC
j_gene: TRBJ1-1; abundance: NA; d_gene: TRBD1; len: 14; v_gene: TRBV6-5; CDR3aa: CASSEQGAYTEAFF; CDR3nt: TGTGCCAGCAGCGAACAGGGGGCGTACACTGAAGCTTTCTTT
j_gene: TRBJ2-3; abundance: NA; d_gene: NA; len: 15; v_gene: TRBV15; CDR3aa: CATSRGIQATDTQYF; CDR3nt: TGTGCCACCAGCAGAGGCATTCAAGCCACAGATACGCAGTATTTT
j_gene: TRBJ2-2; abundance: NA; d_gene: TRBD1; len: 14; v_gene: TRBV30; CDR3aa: CAFTGTVHTGELFF; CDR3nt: TGTGCCTTCACGGGGACAGTCCACACCGGGGAGCTGTTTTTT
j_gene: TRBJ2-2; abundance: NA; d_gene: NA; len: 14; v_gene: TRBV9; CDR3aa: CASSVAGNTGELFF; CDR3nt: TGTGCCAGCAGCGTCGCAGGGAACACCGGGGAGCTGTTTTTT
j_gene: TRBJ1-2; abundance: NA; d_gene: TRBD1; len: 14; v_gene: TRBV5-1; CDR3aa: CASSFQGAQYGYTF; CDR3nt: TGCGCCAGCAGCTTCCAGGGGGCGCAGTATGGCTACACCTTC
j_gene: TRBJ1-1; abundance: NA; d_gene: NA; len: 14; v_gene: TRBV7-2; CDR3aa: CASSLGATNTEAFF; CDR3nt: TGTGCCAGCAGCTTGGGAGCCACGAACACTGAAGCTTTCTTT
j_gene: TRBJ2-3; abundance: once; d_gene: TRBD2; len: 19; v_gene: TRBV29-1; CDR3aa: CSVALPVGLAGGSTDTQYF; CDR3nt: TGCAGCGTTGCGTTACCCGTAGGACTAGCGGGGGGCAGCACAGATACGCAGTATTTT
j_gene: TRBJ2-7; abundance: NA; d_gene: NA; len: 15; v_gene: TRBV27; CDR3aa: CASSSTGFGFYEQYF; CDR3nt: TGTGCCAGCAGTTCCACAGGGTTCGGGTTCTACGAGCAGTACTTC
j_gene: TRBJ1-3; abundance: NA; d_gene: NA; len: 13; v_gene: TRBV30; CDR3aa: CAWGRGSGNTIYF; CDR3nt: TGTGCCTGGGGCAGGGGCTCTGGAAACACCATATATTTT
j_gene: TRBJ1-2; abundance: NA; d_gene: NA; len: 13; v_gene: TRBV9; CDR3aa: CASSVRREGGYTF; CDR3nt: TGTGCCAGCAGCGTAAGGCGGGAGGGGGGCTACACCTTC
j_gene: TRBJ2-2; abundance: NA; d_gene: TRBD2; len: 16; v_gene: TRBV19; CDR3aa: CASSTRTSGGAGELFF; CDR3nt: TGTGCCAGTAGTACTCGGACTAGCGGGGGGGCCGGGGAGCTGTTTTTT
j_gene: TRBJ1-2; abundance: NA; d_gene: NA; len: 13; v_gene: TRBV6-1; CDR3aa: CASSAAEDEGYTF; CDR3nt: TGTGCCAGCAGTGCGGCCGAGGATGAAGGCTACACCTTC
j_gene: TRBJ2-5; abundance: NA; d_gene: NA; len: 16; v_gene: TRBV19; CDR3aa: CASSPGGGGLEETQYF; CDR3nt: TGTGCCAGTAGCCCGGGTGGGGGGGGCTTGGAAGAGACCCAGTACTTC
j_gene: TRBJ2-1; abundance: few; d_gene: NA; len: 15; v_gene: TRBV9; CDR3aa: CASSVRSGGYNEQFF; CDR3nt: TGTGCCAGCAGCGTCAGGAGCGGAGGCTACAATGAGCAGTTCTTC
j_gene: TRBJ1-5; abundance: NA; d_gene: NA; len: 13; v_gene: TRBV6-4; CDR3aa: CASSDSRGQPQHF; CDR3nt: TGTGCCAGCAGTGACTCGAGAGGCCAGCCCCAGCATTTT
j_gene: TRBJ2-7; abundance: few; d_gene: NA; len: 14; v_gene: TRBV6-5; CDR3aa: CASGSQTTNYEQYF; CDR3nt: TGTGCCAGCGGGAGTCAGACAACCAACTACGAGCAGTACTTC
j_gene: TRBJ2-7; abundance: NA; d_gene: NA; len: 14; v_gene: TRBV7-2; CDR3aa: CASSFTGSSYEQYF; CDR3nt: TGTGCCAGCAGCTTCACCGGGTCGTCCTACGAGCAGTACTTC
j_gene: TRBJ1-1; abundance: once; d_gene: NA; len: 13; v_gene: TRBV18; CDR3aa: CASSPREDLEAFF; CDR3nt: TGTGCCAGCTCACCAAGGGAGGACCTTGAAGCTTTCTTT
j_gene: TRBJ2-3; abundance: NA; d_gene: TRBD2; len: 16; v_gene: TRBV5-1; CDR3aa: CASSLVLAASTDTQYF; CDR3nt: TGCGCCAGCAGCTTGGTACTAGCGGCTAGCACAGATACGCAGTATTTT
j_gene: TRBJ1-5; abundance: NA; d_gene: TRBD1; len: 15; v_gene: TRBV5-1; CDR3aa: CASSLTGARNQPQHF; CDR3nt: TGCGCCAGCAGCCTGACAGGGGCCCGCAATCAGCCCCAGCATTTT
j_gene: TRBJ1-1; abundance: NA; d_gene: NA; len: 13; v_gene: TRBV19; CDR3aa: CAGSAQGIDEAFF; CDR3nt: TGTGCCGGTAGTGCCCAGGGTATTGATGAAGCTTTCTTT
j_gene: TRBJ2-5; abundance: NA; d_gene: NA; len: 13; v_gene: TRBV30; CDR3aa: CAWSLGGQETQYF; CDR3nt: TGTGCCTGGAGTTTGGGGGGCCAAGAGACCCAGTACTTC
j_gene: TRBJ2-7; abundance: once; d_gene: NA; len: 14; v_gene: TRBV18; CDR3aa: CASSPPPPQGTQYF; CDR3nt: TGTGCCAGCTCACCACCCCCTCCGCAGGGGACGCAGTACTTC
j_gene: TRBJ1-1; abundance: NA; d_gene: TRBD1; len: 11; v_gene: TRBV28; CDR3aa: CAGRDRGEAFF; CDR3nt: TGTGCCGGCCGGGACAGGGGTGAAGCTTTCTTT
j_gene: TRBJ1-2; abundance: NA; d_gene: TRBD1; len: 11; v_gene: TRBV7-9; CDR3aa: CAGDRDNGYTF; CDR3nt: TGTGCCGGGGACAGGGATAATGGCTACACCTTC
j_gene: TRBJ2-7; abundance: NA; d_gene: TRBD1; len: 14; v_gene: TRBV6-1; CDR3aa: CASRPDGQGHEQYF; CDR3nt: TGTGCCAGCAGACCCGACGGACAGGGCCACGAGCAGTACTTC
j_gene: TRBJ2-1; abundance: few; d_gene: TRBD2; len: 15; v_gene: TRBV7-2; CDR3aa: CASSISGGLYNEQFF; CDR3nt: TGTGCCAGCAGCATTAGCGGGGGGCTATACAATGAGCAGTTCTTC
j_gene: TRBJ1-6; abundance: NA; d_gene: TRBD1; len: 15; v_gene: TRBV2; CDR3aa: CASSRQGAGNSPLHF; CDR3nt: TGTGCCAGCAGTCGACAGGGGGCAGGTAATTCACCCCTCCACTTT
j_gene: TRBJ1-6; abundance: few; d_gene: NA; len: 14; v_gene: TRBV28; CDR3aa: CASSLAGKDSPLHF; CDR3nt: TGTGCCAGCAGTTTAGCAGGGAAAGATTCACCCCTCCACTTT
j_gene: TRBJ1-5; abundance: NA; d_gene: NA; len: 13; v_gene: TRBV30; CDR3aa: CAWSLGWEQPQHF; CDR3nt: TGTGCCTGGAGTTTAGGTTGGGAGCAGCCCCAGCATTTT
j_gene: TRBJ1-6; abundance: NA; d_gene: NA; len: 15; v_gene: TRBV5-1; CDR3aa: CASSLAGREDSPLHF; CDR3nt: TGCGCCAGCAGCTTGGCAGGCAGGGAGGATTCACCCCTCCACTTT
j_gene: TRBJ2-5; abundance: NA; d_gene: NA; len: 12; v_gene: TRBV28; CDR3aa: CASSPSQLAQYF; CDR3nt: TGTGCCAGCAGTCCCTCACAGTTGGCCCAGTACTTC
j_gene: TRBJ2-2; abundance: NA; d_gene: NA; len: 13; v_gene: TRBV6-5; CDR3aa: CASSPFYTGELFF; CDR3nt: TGTGCCAGCAGTCCTTTCTACACCGGGGAGCTGTTTTTT
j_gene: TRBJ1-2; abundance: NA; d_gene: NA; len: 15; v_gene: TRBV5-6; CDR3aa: CASSLYGDFNYGYTF; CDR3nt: TGTGCCAGCAGCTTGTACGGGGACTTTAACTATGGCTACACCTTC
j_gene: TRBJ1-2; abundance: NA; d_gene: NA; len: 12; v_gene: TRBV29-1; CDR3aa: CSVPGGNYGYTF; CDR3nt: TGCAGCGTCCCCGGGGGTAACTATGGCTACACCTTC
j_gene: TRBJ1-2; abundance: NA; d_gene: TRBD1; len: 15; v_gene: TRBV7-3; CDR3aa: CASSFLGTDNYGYTF; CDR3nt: TGTGCCAGCAGCTTTTTGGGGACAGATAACTATGGCTACACCTTC
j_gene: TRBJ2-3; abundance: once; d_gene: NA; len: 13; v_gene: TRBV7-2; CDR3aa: CASSFSRTDTQYF; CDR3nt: TGTGCCAGCAGCTTTAGTCGCACAGATACGCAGTATTTT
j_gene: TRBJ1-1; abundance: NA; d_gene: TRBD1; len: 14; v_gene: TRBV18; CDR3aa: CASSEFEGAGTDLF; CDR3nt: TGTGCCAGCTCAGAATTTGAGGGGGCGGGGACGGATTTGTTT
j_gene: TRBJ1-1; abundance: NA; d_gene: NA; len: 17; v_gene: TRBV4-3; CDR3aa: CASSQDLVRALGTEAFF; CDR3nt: TGCGCCAGCAGCCAAGACTTAGTCAGGGCGCTGGGAACTGAAGCTTTCTTT
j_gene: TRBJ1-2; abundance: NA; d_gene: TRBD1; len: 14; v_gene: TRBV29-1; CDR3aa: CSVLQGASNYGYTF; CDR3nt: TGCAGCGTCCTGCAGGGGGCGTCTAACTATGGCTACACCTTC
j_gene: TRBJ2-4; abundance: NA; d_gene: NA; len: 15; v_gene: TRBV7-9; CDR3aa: CASSLWGGVGNIQYF; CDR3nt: TGTGCCAGCAGCCTATGGGGAGGAGTGGGAAACATTCAGTACTTC
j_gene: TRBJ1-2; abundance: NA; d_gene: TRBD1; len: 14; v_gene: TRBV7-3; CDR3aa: CASSLSGGQSGYTF; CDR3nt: TGTGCCAGCAGCTTATCAGGGGGCCAGAGCGGCTACACCTTC
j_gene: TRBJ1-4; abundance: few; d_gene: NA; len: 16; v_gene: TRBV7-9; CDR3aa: CSSSSLADGGREKLFF; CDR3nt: TGTTCCAGCAGCTCGCTAGCCGATGGAGGAAGAGAAAAACTGTTTTTT
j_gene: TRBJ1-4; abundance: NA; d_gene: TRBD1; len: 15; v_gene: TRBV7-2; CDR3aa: CASSPSGTGGEKLFF; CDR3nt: TGTGCCAGCAGCCCATCCGGGACAGGGGGTGAAAAACTGTTTTTT
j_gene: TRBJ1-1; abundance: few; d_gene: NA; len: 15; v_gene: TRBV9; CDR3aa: CASSVDSRGRPEAFF; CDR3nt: TGTGCCAGCAGCGTAGATTCTCGGGGGAGACCTGAAGCTTTCTTT
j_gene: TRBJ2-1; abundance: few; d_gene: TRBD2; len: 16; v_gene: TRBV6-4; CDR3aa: CASSDSPSGGYNEQFF; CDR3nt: TGTGCCAGCAGTGACTCGCCTAGCGGGGGGTACAATGAGCAGTTCTTC
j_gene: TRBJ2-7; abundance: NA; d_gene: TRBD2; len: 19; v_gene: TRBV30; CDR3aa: CAWSPGRRTYGRPPYEQYF; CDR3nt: TGTGCCTGGAGCCCCGGGAGGCGGACATACGGAAGGCCCCCCTACGAGCAGTACTTC
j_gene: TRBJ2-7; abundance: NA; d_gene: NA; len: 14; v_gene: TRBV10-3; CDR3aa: CAISGTRGNNEQYF; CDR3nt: TGTGCCATCAGTGGAACACGGGGGAACAACGAGCAGTACTTC
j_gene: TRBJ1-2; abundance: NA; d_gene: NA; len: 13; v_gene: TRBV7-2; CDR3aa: CASIPRSNYGYTF; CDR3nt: TGTGCCAGCATACCCAGATCTAACTATGGCTACACCTTC
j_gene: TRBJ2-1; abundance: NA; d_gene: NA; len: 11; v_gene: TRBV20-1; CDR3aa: CSAMRNNEQFF; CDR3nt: TGCAGTGCTATGAGGAACAATGAGCAGTTCTTC
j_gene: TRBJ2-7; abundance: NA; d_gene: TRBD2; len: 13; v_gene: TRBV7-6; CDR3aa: CASSAGGLREQYF; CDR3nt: TGTGCCAGCAGCGCGGGGGGTCTCCGGGAGCAGTACTTC
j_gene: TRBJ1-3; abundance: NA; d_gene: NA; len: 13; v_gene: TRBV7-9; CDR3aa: CASSQGSGNTIYF; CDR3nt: TGTGCCAGCAGCCAGGGATCTGGAAACACCATATATTTT